A selection of T cell receptor beta chains follows, all from one sample in a study of blood T cells in healthy people across ages. TCRdb reprocessed the 5' RACE reads via MiXCR and lists one record per CDR3 protein. The data show fewer than 750,000 distinct CDR3 sequences, roughly 48% seen once. Sequenced material: blood. These receptors all stem from an elderly man in good health. Both conserved end residues are part of each CDR3. A D gene is named only where the DNA matches it firmly. Size tells how often a clone was seen (once, few, many) or the class of an expanded clone, and some rows leave it out.

j_gene,abundance,v_gene,d_gene,CDR3nt,CDR3aa
TRBJ2-1,few,TRBV7-2,TRBD1,TGTGCCAGCAGCGCATGGACAGGGGAGATAAGTGAGCAGTTCTTC,CASSAWTGEISEQFF
TRBJ2-3,NA,TRBV13,NA,TGTGCCAGCAGCTCCGCGACCACCGGCACAGATACGCAGTATTTT,CASSSATTGTDTQYF
TRBJ2-1,NA,TRBV7-2,NA,TGTGCCAGCAGCCGCCCTAGCCTCAATGAGCAGTTCTTC,CASSRPSLNEQFF
TRBJ2-4,NA,TRBV12-3/TRBV12-4,NA,TGTGCCAACAGTTTGGGACAAATTGCCAAAAACATTCAGTACTTC,CANSLGQIAKNIQYF
TRBJ2-7,NA,TRBV29-1,TRBD1,TGCAGCGTCGAGAACCCGGGACAGGGAACCTACGAGCAGTACTTC,CSVENPGQGTYEQYF
TRBJ1-6,NA,TRBV5-1,NA,TGCGCCAGCAGCTTGGATCCAGACCATAATTCACCCCTCCACTTT,CASSLDPDHNSPLHF
TRBJ2-1,NA,TRBV7-3,NA,TGTGCCAGCAGCTTAATGGCCTCGAAAAGCGCCGGTGAGCAGTTCTTC,CASSLMASKSAGEQFF
TRBJ1-1,once,TRBV20-1,NA,TGCAGTGCGCCGGACAGAGGGGGGACTGAAGCTTTCTTT,CSAPDRGGTEAFF
TRBJ2-5,few,TRBV20-1,NA,TGCAGTGGCAAGGGGGGTCAAGAGACCCAGTACTTC,CSGKGGQETQYF
TRBJ2-7,few,TRBV7-8,TRBD2,TGTGCCAGCACCTCCGACGGCGGGGGACCCTACGAGCAGTACTTC,CASTSDGGGPYEQYF
TRBJ1-2,NA,TRBV4-3,NA,TGCGCCAGCAGCCAAGAGTTGGGGTTTCACTATGGCTACACCTTC,CASSQELGFHYGYTF
TRBJ2-5,NA,TRBV2,TRBD2,TGTGCCAGCAGCCGTACGACTAGCGCCCAACAAGAGACCCAGTACTTC,CASSRTTSAQQETQYF
TRBJ2-3,NA,TRBV5-1,NA,TGCGCCAGCAGCTTGGTAGGCCAACAAGATACGCAGTATTTT,CASSLVGQQDTQYF
TRBJ2-5,NA,TRBV20-1,TRBD1,TGCAGTGCTAGCCAACCCCACAGGGGGTGGGACCTCCGGGAGACCCAGTACTTC,CSASQPHRGWDLRETQYF
TRBJ2-5,many,TRBV6-5,NA,TGTGCCAGCAGTAACCCCCCGGGTAACCAAGAGACCCAGTACTTC,CASSNPPGNQETQYF
TRBJ2-3,few,TRBV4-3,TRBD1,TGCGCCAGCAGCCAAGGGACAGGGATTGGGGCAGATACGCAGTATTTT,CASSQGTGIGADTQYF
TRBJ2-3,NA,TRBV12-3/TRBV12-4,NA,TGTGCCAGCAGTTATACCGGGAGCACAGATACGCAGTATTTT,CASSYTGSTDTQYF
TRBJ2-7,few,TRBV24-1,NA,TGTGCCACCAGTGTTGGGTACGAGCAGTACTTC,CATSVGYEQYF
TRBJ1-3,NA,TRBV7-6,NA,TGTGCCAGCAGCTTAGGGGTGGCTAACTCTGGAAACACCATATATTTT,CASSLGVANSGNTIYF
TRBJ1-3,NA,TRBV30,NA,TGTGCCTGGAGTGGTGGAAACACCATATATTTT,CAWSGGNTIYF
TRBJ1-5,NA,TRBV9,NA,TGTGCCAGCAGCGTAGGAGACGTCTATCAGCCCCAGCATTTT,CASSVGDVYQPQHF
TRBJ2-3,NA,TRBV5-6,TRBD2,TGTGCCAGCAGCGGAGGGACTAGCGGGAGAGATACGCAGTATTTT,CASSGGTSGRDTQYF
TRBJ1-6,NA,TRBV9,NA,TGTGCCAGCAGCGCAGACCCACCTCGTTCACCCCTCCACTTT,CASSADPPRSPLHF
TRBJ2-7,NA,TRBV27,NA,TGTGCCAGCAGTTTAGGGCCAATTGGCCACGAGCAGTACTTC,CASSLGPIGHEQYF
TRBJ2-3,NA,TRBV6-2/TRBV6-3,NA,TGTGCCAGCAGATCCGGGGGGCCAGATACGCAGTATTTT,CASRSGGPDTQYF
TRBJ2-3,once,TRBV20-1,TRBD2,TGCAGTGCTAGAGTAGCGGGGGGGCCTCCGGATACGCAGTATTTT,CSARVAGGPPDTQYF
TRBJ1-1,NA,TRBV5-1,TRBD1,TGCGCCAGCAGCTCTGGGAGGGGGCGTATGAACACTGAAGCTTTCTTT,CASSSGRGRMNTEAFF
TRBJ2-3,NA,TRBV6-5,TRBD2,TGTGCCAGCAGTTACTCGGGACTAGCGGGAGGTGGCGGTGATACGCAGTATTTT,CASSYSGLAGGGGDTQYF
TRBJ2-1,NA,TRBV20-1,TRBD2,TGCAGTGCAGGTTTTAGACTAGCGGGAGAAATGGGCAATGAGCAGTTCTTC,CSAGFRLAGEMGNEQFF
TRBJ1-1,once,TRBV12-3/TRBV12-4,NA,TGTGCCAGCAGTCCGACAGTCCCGAACACTGAAGCTTTCTTT,CASSPTVPNTEAFF
TRBJ2-5,NA,TRBV5-1,NA,TGCGCCAGCCGTTCTTTTAACGGGCCTACTCAAGAGACCCAGTACTTC,CASRSFNGPTQETQYF
TRBJ1-5,NA,TRBV3-1,NA,TGTGCCAGCAGCCAAGCCCGAGGTGGGGGGATGGGCCAGCCCCAGCATTTT,CASSQARGGGMGQPQHF
TRBJ2-7,NA,TRBV20-1,TRBD2,TGCAGTGCTCCCATTTCCAGCGGGAGGGCCTACGAGCAGTACTTC,CSAPISSGRAYEQYF
TRBJ1-1,NA,TRBV11-3,NA,TGTGCCAGCAGCGGCGGAAAGGGGAACACTGAAGCTTTCTTT,CASSGGKGNTEAFF
TRBJ2-6,many,TRBV7-9,NA,TGTGCCAGCAGCTTAGATTCTGGGGCCAACGTCCTGACTTTC,CASSLDSGANVLTF
TRBJ2-1,NA,TRBV12-3/TRBV12-4,NA,TGTGCCAACAAAGGGCGCAATGAGCAGTTCTTC,CANKGRNEQFF
TRBJ2-3,NA,TRBV7-9,NA,TGTGCCAGCAGCCCCCCGGCGCAGTCAGATACGCAGTATTTT,CASSPPAQSDTQYF